A single sample is the source of the 6 T cell receptor beta chains below, sequenced in a study of OX40 agonist ivuxolimab in advanced cancers. Assay: immunoSEQ multiplex PCR; the TCRdb copy retains only in-frame clones and omits some. The sample lists 89,000 or so clones; roughly 89% were seen once. The sample in question was CD4+ or CD8+ T cells sorted from blood, obtained in a trial of the OX40 agonist ivuxolimab. These TCRs come from an adult with an advanced solid tumor such as melanoma, head and neck, liver or kidney cancer.

The V and J genes are TRBV28 and TRBJ2-3; tentatively, D is TRBD1 (6 bases). The CDR3 totals 14 residues. Germline CDR1 is MDHEN and CDR2 is SYDVKM. Between the trimmed V and J ends, which lost 2 bases and 10 bases, there was a span of 16 bases. The CDR3 DNA sequence: TGTGCCAGCAGTTTAAGGGCTAGGGGGATGCCGCAGTATTTT. Translating it yields CASSLRARGMPQYF.

This rearrangement joins TRBV6-4 to TRBJ2-1, with 12 bases aligning to TRBD2. Germline V gene sequence: CDR1 MRHNA, CDR2 SNTAGT. The CDR3 covers 15 residues. The J segment lost 5 bases and the V segment lost 3 bases, leaving 2 bases of the junction unmatched. The CDR3 region is CASSETSGGHNEQFF. The CDR3 DNA follows: TGTGCCAGCAGTGAAACTAGCGGGGGGCACAATGAGCAGTTCTTC.

The genes are TRBV7-8 and TRBJ1-2, with D perhaps matching TRBD1 (6 bases). CDR1 is SGHVS, CDR2 FQNEAQ, per germline. V lost 5 bases, J lost 0 bases, and 13 bases lay in between. The CDR3 is 15 residues long. The chain's CDR3 is CASSEGGSPNYGYTF. The CDR3, as DNA: TGTGCCAGCAGCGAGGGGGGATCACCTAACTATGGCTACACCTTC. Full variable domain (rest looked up from reference TRBV7-8 and TRBJ1-2): GAGVSQSPRYKVAKRGQDVALRCDPISGHVSLFWYQQALGQGPEFLTYFQNEAQLDKSGLPSDRFFAERPEGSVSTLKIQRTQQEDSAVYLCASSEGGSPNYGYTFGSGTRLTVV.

The chain is built from TRBV27 and TRBJ1-1, with unresolved D. The CDR3 spans 13 residues. Germline V lookup: CDR1 MNHEY, CDR2 SMNVEV (reference sequence). With 2 bases removed from V and 11 bases from J, the gap between germline ends came to 15 bases. The CDR3 here is CASSLGISIQAFF. CDR3 bases: TGTGCCAGCAGTTTAGGGATCAGTATTCAGGCTTTCTTT.

The chain uses TRBV6-5 and TRBJ1-2; TRBD1 matches at 8 bases. CDR1 is MNHEY and CDR2 is SVGAGI in the germline V gene. The CDR3 runs to 16 residues. With V trimmed by 0 bases and J by 3 bases, 6 bases remained unmatched. CDR3 sequence reads: CASSYSTGEYYYGYTF. CDR3 sequence (DNA): TGTGCCAGCAGTTACTCGACAGGGGAATATTACTATGGCTACACCTTC.

The chain has TRBV4-1 and TRBJ1-2; D is uncertain. Trimming removed 0 bases from V and 5 bases from J, with 16 bases in between. CDR1 and CDR2 from the germline V gene are MGHRA and YSYEKL. The CDR3 covers 16 residues. The CDR3 here is CASSQDGLWTEYGYTF. The CDR3, as DNA: TGCGCCAGCAGCCAAGATGGACTATGGACGGAGTATGGCTACACCTTC.